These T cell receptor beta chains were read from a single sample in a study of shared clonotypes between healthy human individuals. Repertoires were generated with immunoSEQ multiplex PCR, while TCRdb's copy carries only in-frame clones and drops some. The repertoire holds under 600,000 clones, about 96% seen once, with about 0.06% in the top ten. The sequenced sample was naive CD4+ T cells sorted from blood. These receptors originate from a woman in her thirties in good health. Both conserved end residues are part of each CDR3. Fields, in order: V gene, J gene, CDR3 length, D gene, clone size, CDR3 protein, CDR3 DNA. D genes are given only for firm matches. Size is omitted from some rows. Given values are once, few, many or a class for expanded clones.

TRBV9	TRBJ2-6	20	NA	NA	CASSVVPREVGTSGANVLTF	TGTGCCAGCAGCGTAGTTCCGAGGGAAGTGGGGACCTCTGGGGCCAACGTCCTGACTTTC
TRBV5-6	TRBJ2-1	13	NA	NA	CASSPTLGNEQFF	TGTGCCAGCAGCCCAACACTCGGAAATGAGCAGTTCTTC
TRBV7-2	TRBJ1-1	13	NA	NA	CASSPAGNTEAFF	TGTGCCAGCAGCCCAGCAGGGAACACTGAAGCTTTCTTT
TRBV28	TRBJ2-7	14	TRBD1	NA	CASSQGQGTYEQYF	TGTGCCAGCAGTCAAGGACAGGGGACCTACGAGCAGTACTTC
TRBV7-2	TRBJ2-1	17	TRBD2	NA	CASSFYRGLAVYNEQFF	TGTGCCAGCAGCTTCTACAGGGGACTAGCGGTCTACAATGAGCAGTTCTTC
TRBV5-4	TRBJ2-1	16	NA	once	CASSPLFDRSEGEQFF	TGTGCCAGCAGCCCCCTTTTCGACAGGTCAGAGGGTGAGCAGTTCTTC
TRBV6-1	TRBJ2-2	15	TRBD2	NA	CASIKGLAGIGELFF	TGTGCCAGCATTAAAGGACTAGCGGGAATCGGGGAGCTGTTTTTT
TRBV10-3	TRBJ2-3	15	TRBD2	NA	CAIREREGSTDTQYF	TGTGCCATCAGAGAGCGGGAGGGAAGCACAGATACGCAGTATTTT
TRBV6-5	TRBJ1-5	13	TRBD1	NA	CASSEDRDQPQHF	TGTGCCAGCAGCGAAGACAGGGATCAGCCCCAGCATTTT
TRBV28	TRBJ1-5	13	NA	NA	CASSSHDSQPQHF	TGTGCCAGCAGTTCCCACGACAGTCAGCCCCAGCATTTT
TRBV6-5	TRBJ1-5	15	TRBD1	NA	CASSYTDRRNQPQHF	TGTGCCAGCAGTTACACGGACAGGCGGAATCAGCCCCAGCATTTT
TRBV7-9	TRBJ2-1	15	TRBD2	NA	CASSPSGSSYNEQFF	TGTGCCAGCAGCCCTAGCGGGAGTTCCTACAATGAGCAGTTCTTC
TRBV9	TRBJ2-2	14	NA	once	CASSVVGNHGELFF	TGTGCCAGCAGCGTAGTGGGCAATCACGGGGAGCTGTTTTTT
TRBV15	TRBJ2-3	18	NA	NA	CATSRGQGSFYLSDTQYF	TGTGCCACCAGCAGAGGGCAGGGGTCTTTCTATTTATCGGATACGCAGTATTTT
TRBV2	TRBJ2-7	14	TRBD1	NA	CASSPQGRTYEQYF	TGTGCCAGCAGTCCACAGGGGCGGACCTACGAGCAGTACTTC
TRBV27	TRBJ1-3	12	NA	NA	CASSFDGNTIYF	TGTGCCAGCAGTTTCGACGGAAACACCATATATTTT
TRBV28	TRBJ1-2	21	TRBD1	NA	CASSLFRSGTGYPQANYGYTF	TGTGCCAGCAGTTTATTTAGGTCCGGGACAGGGTATCCTCAAGCTAACTATGGCTACACCTTC
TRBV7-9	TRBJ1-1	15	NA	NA	CASSFPGPVNTEAFF	TGTGCCAGCAGCTTTCCGGGTCCCGTGAACACTGAAGCTTTCTTT
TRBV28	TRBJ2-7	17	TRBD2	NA	CASSSPGLAGGPGEQYF	TGTGCCAGCAGTTCCCCGGGACTAGCGGGAGGGCCGGGCGAGCAGTACTTC
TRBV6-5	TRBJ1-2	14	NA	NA	CASSRDRVSYGYTF	TGTGCCAGCAGCCGGGACCGGGTATCTTATGGCTACACCTTC
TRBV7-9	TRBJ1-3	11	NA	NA	CASSNGNTIYF	TGTGCCAGCAGTAATGGAAACACCATATATTTT
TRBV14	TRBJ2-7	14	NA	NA	CASSSLGPSYEQYF	TGTGCCAGCAGCTCTTTGGGGCCCTCCTACGAGCAGTACTTC
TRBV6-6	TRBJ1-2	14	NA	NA	CASSPEVSTSGYTF	TGTGCCAGCAGTCCGGAGGTCTCAACTTCTGGCTACACCTTC
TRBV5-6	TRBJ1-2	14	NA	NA	CASSWDGIAYGYTF	TGTGCCAGCAGCTGGGACGGTATCGCCTATGGCTACACCTTC
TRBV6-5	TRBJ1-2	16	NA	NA	CASSYSFGHYQRGYTF	TGTGCCAGCAGTTACTCCTTCGGGCATTACCAAAGGGGCTACACCTTC
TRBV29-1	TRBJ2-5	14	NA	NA	CSVDRGGTDATQYF	TGCAGCGTTGACCGCGGAGGGACAGACGCGACCCAGTACTTC
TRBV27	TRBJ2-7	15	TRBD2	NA	CASSRLAGRSYEQYF	TGTGCCAGCTCACGACTAGCGGGAAGATCCTACGAGCAGTACTTC
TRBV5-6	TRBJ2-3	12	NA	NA	CASSLFADTQYF	TGTGCCAGCAGCTTGTTTGCAGATACGCAGTATTTT
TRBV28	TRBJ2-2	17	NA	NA	CASTPPSGGKNTGELFF	TGTGCCAGCACCCCTCCCTCTGGGGGAAAAAACACCGGGGAGCTGTTTTTT
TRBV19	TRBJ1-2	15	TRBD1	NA	CASSTGTAKNYGYTF	TGTGCCAGTAGTACCGGGACAGCGAAAAACTATGGCTACACCTTC
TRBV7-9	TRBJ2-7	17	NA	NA	CASSSGQAGLNSYEQYF	TGTGCCAGCAGTTCCGGACAGGCGGGACTAAACTCCTACGAGCAGTACTTC
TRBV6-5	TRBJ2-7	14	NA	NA	CASSLSIREYEQYF	TGTGCCAGCAGTTTGTCGATAAGGGAATACGAGCAGTACTTC
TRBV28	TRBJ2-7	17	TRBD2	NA	CASSRDSLAGALYEQYF	TGTGCCAGCAGTAGAGATAGCCTAGCGGGAGCATTGTACGAGCAGTACTTC
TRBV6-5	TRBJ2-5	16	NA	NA	CASSYGSGTLEETQYF	TGTGCCAGCAGTTACGGGAGCGGGACACTCGAAGAGACCCAGTACTTC
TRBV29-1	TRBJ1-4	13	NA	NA	CSAGRTDNEKLFF	TGCAGCGCTGGAAGGACGGACAATGAAAAACTGTTTTTT
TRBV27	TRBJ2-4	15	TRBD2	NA	CASSFRGRGKNIQYF	TGTGCCAGCAGTTTCCGAGGGAGGGGCAAAAACATTCAGTACTTC
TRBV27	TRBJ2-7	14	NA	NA	CASRLVDVAYEQYF	TGTGCCAGCAGACTGGTGGACGTCGCCTACGAGCAGTACTTC
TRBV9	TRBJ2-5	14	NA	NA	CASSVVGDLGTQYF	TGTGCCAGCAGCGTAGTGGGAGATTTGGGGACCCAGTACTTC
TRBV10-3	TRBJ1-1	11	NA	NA	CATKQGLEAFF	TGTGCCACCAAACAGGGTCTTGAAGCTTTCTTT
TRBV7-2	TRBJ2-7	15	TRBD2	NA	CASSPSGSRSYEQYF	TGTGCCAGCAGCCCTAGCGGGAGTAGGTCCTACGAGCAGTACTTC
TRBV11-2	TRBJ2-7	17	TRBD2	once	CASSRHRGLAGVDEQYF	TGTGCCAGCAGCCGTCATCGCGGACTAGCGGGAGTGGACGAGCAGTACTTC
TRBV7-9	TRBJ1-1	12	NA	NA	CASSYRTLEAFF	TGTGCCAGCAGCTACCGAACCCTTGAGGCTTTCTTT
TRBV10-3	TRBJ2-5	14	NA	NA	CAISTGQSQETQYF	TGTGCCATCAGTACAGGACAGTCTCAAGAGACCCAGTACTTC
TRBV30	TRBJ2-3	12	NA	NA	CALGVLTDTQYF	TGTGCCTTGGGGGTTCTCACAGATACGCAGTATTTT
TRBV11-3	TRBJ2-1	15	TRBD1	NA	CASSPGQGTGNEQFF	TGTGCCAGCAGCCCGGGACAGGGTACCGGTAATGAGCAGTTCTTC